This TCR beta chain was profiled in a study of blood T cell repertoires in COVID-19. In the study overall: COVID-19 samples, acute and convalescent, were from the United States, Italy and Spain.

The authors' processing: Using reference gene primer amplification, nucleated cell counts were estimated. The method was immunoSEQ multiplex PCR; TCRdb's version includes in-frame clones alone and lacks a portion of them. V and J calls and clone size are copied from that table; D and trimming were computed from the DNA. The sample includes around 210,000 clones, about four fifths of them seen just once. Enrolment of Seattle patients took place during active infection, and they were followed longitudinally. Germline V gives CDR1 MDHEN, CDR2 SYDVKM. The CDR3 has 18 amino acids. Trimming stripped 6 bases from V and 6 bases from J, with 27 bases between.

The material sequenced was peripheral blood. The receptor's source is a woman aged 80 or older with COVID-19, enrolled during active disease. This chain joins TRBV28 and TRBJ2-1, with a weak D call TRBD1 (6 bases). The chain's CDR3 is CASSYSLSGRGGFNEQFF. The CDR3 DNA is TGTGCCAGCAGCTACAGCCTATCGGGCAGGGGTGGATTCAATGAGCAGTTCTTC.